This T cell receptor (beta chain) comes out of a study of cytomegalovirus exposure and HLA in healthy donors. Study at large: Among around 180 million T cells, an earlier analysis found roughly 120 million unique TCR beta sequences. Whole-study results and caveats: Rarity marked most TCR sequences, yet some public TCRs occurred in many donors. Near-uniform donor sequencing depth was presumed by presence/absence analyses.

Worth noting for this clone: Its antigen remains unknown.

CDR3 length: 13 residues. From germline, CDR1 is SNHLY and CDR2 FYNNEI. V was clipped by 6 bases and J by 4 bases; unmatched bases: 4. 13 Jbeta primers and 60 Vbeta primers were used for the PCR. Libraries were prepared by immunoSEQ multiplex PCR; TCRdb keeps only in-frame clonotypes and omits some of them. The data hold about 160,000 clones, with roughly four fifths observed a single time. The sample was PBMCs. The gene calls are TRBV2 and TRBJ1-2, with 8 nucleotides matching TRBD1. This TCR derives from a man between 60 and 75 years old in good health and CMV-seronegative. The CDR3 here is CASSQGAGYGYTF. In DNA, the CDR3 is TGTGCCAGCAGCCAGGGGGCTGGCTATGGCTACACCTTC. Complete variable domain (other parts from reference TRBV2 and TRBJ1-2): EPEVTQTPSHQVTQMGQEVILRCVPISNHLYFYWYRQILGQKVEFLVSFYNNEISEKSEIFDDQFSVERPDGSNFTLKIRSTKLEDSAMYFCASSQGAGYGYTFGSGTRLTVV.